This T cell receptor beta chain was obtained from a study of long-term antiretroviral therapy in people with HIV (dated by TCRdb to between 2021 and 2022). Some background on the complete study: The earliest samples were collected approximately a decade before the 2015 WHO recommendation for immediate ART, a period when ART was typically delayed until CD4 counts fell. No cross-contamination during QIAcube processing was seen in test extractions of a monoclonal T-cell line run alongside approximately 36 polyclonal samples. A total of 150 to 200 cryopreserved PBMC samples were contributed to the cohort by 30 adults with confirmed HIV infection, with samples collected serially over a mean of roughly six years (range 1-12). Among the 30 to 35 participants with HIV, ten to eleven were female. This retrospective serial study examined whether starting ART and sustained HIV suppression were associated with changes in the composition and diversity of the TRB repertoire in peripheral blood. Summary of the overall study and its limitations: Starting ART was linked to a significant rise in TRB diversity, yet even after long-term ART the diversity remained significantly lower than in transplant donor controls. Because PBMC availability was limited, only the TCR beta chain was sequenced, with no alpha chain pairing. The samples span the years 2004 to 2017, and the ART regimens used at that time may not be as effective as current regimens. Narrower CDR3 length ranges were observed in HIV repertoires than in controls, and an antigen-experienced repertoire with only a slight naive shift after ART was suggested by the network structure. At every time point, the repertoire was dominated by expanded TRB clones first identified before ART initiation, although this dominance fluctuated and, in many PLHIV, declined after ART. Inferences about post-ART repertoire changes were limited because no data were available on ART adherence, viral resistance or therapy changes. Unsorted PBMC were profiled instead of sorted CD4+ and CD8+ T cells because pre-ART samples had limited cell numbers.

Participants were included only if at least one PBMC sample before ART initiation and at least two post-ART samples were available. Every participant with HIV received treatment in the United States of America. Before DNA extraction, cryopreserved samples of about 0.95-11 million PBMC were thawed and then washed. At the time of the earliest PBMC sample, participants with HIV were aged between about 20 and 54 years. PBMC samples were contributed by each participant from 1-4 timepoints before ART initiation and 2-8 timepoints after ART initiation, with a median of 7 samples. Serial HIV viral load, CD4+ T-cell count, ART history and demographic data were obtained for every participant. A Qiagen kit on a QIAcube was used to extract genomic DNA from unsorted PBMC, with samples processed in batches of 12. V is trimmed back by 5 bases and J by 8 bases, and the junction contains 7 bases that no gene match accounts for. CDR1 and CDR2 (SGHAT, FQNNGV) derive from the germline V gene. Its CDR3 holds 15 amino acids, cysteine through phenylalanine. Only the CDR3 DNA is retained, 45 bases long and in frame from the first base.

The immunoSEQ hsTCRB v3.0 assay was used at survey level resolution to sequence the TRB variable region. The target sequencing depth for TRB was about 40,000-55,000 T-cell genomes per sample. Pooled TRB libraries were sequenced on an Illumina MiSeq with a v3 150-cycle kit. From the authors' description of their analysis: Repertoire analysis was performed in R inside a reproducible Nextflow workflow that covered QC, data transformation and analysis. Custom analyses were implemented in LymphoSeq2, an R package for AIRR-Seq data exploration. After excluding a few samples that yielded fewer than 5000 total TRB sequences, around 190 HIV repertoires remained for analysis. Among the roughly 190 retained HIV repertoires, 59 were collected before ART initiation and 129 after ART initiation. Repertoires were downsampled to 5000 TRB nucleotide sequences, and summary statistics were averaged over 100 downsampling iterations. The analysis kept only TRB sequences whose CDR3 regions were at least seven amino acids long. Two measures captured diversity: a Shannon entropy-derived clonality score and the Gini coefficient. Repertoire networks linked the top 5000 CDR3 amino acid sequences whenever two sequences differed by an edit distance of one. Antigen specificity groups and MHC restriction were predicted for TRB CDR3 amino acid sequences with GLIPH2. Known CMV, EBV, HIV or tissue antigen associations were flagged by matching CDR3 amino acid sequences against VDJdb and McPAS-TCR. Pre-ART, post-ART and control groups were compared with Wilcoxon signed-rank tests and Holm-Bonferroni correction. What TCRdb holds here is the immuneACCESS table cut down to in-frame rearrangements. Part of the clones is not present; checked against another copy, under half of the missing clones reflect an unresolved V gene, and the others are unexplained. The D gene and trimming were derived from the DNA, and the V and J assignments and clone size from that table. Across this sample there are fewer than 55,000 clones, with nearly 95% seen only once. The top ten clones comprise less than 3.5% of the sample.

Note on this clone: Its antigen remains unidentified. Base quality data are lacking; no much larger clone is found one base away.

The clonotype originates from a woman aged 45-59 years with HIV. The sequences come from unsorted PBMCs, collected 3.7 years after starting antiretroviral therapy. The V and J genes are TRBV11-2 and TRBJ2-3, and 13 junctional nucleotides match TRBD2. Here is the DNA: TGTGCCAGCAGCCCAACTAGCGGGGGGGCCGTTACGCAGTATTTT. It translates as CASSPTSGGAVTQYF.